Given below is one TCR beta chain in context. This clone occurred a few times. Its antigen has not been determined. No much larger clone is present one base from it, and per-base qualities are unavailable. TCRbeta CDR3 regions were amplified from genomic DNA using the immunoSEQ Assay, a bias-controlled multiplex PCR. From the authors' description of their analysis: The number of nucleated cells in each sample was estimated by amplification of reference gene primers within the assay. To quantify the absolute abundance of each unique TCRbeta CDR3 rearrangement, sequence reads were collapsed and filtered. For each sample, productive Simpson clonality was calculated as the square root of Simpson's diversity index over productive rearrangements. Entries here come from immuneACCESS through TCRdb and include only in-frame sequences with V and J called. Some clones fail to appear in such tables; in the studies checked, an unresolved V gene covers under half of the shortfall, and the cause of the remainder is unknown. D and trimming were read from the DNA, whereas the V and J calls and clone size are those reported in that table. In all, the sample holds more than 65,000 clones, and about 70% of those were seen once. The ten largest clones take up under 40% of the sample.

As encoded in the germline V gene (reference sequence), CDR1 is LNHDA while CDR2 is SQIVND. From the cysteine through the phenylalanine, the CDR3 covers 13 amino acids. The CDR3 DNA has 39 bases and is translated from base 1. The germline V and J ends show losses of 4 bases and 4 bases respectively, and no gene match explains 2 bases of the junction. This entry belongs to a study of blood T cell repertoires in COVID-19 (TCRdb year 2020). Regarding the complete study: The collaborator samples originated in the United States, Italy and Spain and spanned the acute and convalescent phases of COVID-19. Subjects who had been exposed to COVID-19, were actively infected with it, or had recovered from it provided the deeply sampled blood TCRbeta repertoires that made up the dataset. A de-identified subject ID, COVID-19 status, age in years and sex were almost always included in the sample metadata. Samples were obtained from the ongoing ImmuneRACE study (first 160 participants) and from 1,000 to 1,500 subjects provided by 6 global collaborators. Where available, HLA class I and class II types were taken from metadata supplied by the sample provider and were not determined by assay-based typing. The repertoires were released in a freely available public database intended as a resource for research on the immune response to SARS-CoV-2. The prospective study material was composed of cDNA or gDNA derived from T cells, B-cell-depleted T cells, or PBMCs.

Study-level results and caveats: The amount of clinical and demographic metadata varied by source and participant and was provided uncurated.

Each collaborating institution followed its own protocols to collect whole blood in K2EDTA tubes. Collaborator samples were shipped for TCRbeta analysis as frozen whole blood, isolated PBMCs, or DNA extracted from either sample type. The receptor was derived from a woman aged 70-85 years with acute or convalescent COVID-19. Recombination connected TRBV19 to TRBJ2-5; TRBD1 lines up with 8 middle nucleotides. Input material: peripheral blood. The CDR3 protein: CASSKTGVETQYF. The DNA is TGTGCCAGTAGTAAGACAGGGGTAGAGACCCAGTACTTC.